This T cell receptor beta chain was sequenced during a study of blood T cell repertoires in COVID-19. CDR3 size: 12 residues. Germline CDR1 reads KGHSH; CDR2 reads LQKENI. V lost 6 bases, J lost 7 bases, and 4 bases stayed unmatched. This table comes from immunoSEQ multiplex PCR, and its TCRdb copy is limited to in-frame clones, with some not included. The sample lists roughly 180,000 clones; about 88% were seen once. This TCR came from a woman aged 25 to 39 with active or convalescent COVID-19. The V call is TRBV18, the J call TRBJ1-1; 8 bases are shared with TRBD1. Material: peripheral blood. Here the CDR3 DNA reads TGTGCCAGCTCCTGGACAGGGAATGAAGCTTTCTTT. Its protein is CASSWTGNEAFF.